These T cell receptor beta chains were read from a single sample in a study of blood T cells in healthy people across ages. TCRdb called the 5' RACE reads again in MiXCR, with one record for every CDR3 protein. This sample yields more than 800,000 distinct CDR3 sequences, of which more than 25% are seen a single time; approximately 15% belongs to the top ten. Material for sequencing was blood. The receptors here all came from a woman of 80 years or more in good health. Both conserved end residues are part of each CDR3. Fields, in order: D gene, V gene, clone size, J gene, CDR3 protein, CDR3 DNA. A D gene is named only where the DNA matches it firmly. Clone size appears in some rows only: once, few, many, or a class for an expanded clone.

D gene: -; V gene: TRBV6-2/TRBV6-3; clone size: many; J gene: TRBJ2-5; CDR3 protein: CASSYPDTAETQYF; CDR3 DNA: TGTGCCAGCAGTTATCCGGACACGGCGGAGACCCAGTACTTC
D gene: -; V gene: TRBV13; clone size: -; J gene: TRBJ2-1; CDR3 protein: CASSLEGEGNNEQFF; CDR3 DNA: TGTGCCAGCAGCTTAGAGGGGGAGGGAAATAATGAGCAGTTCTTC
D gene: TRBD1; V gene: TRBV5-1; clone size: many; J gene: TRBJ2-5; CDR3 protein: CASSSGQGRSGGETQYF; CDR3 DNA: TGCGCCAGCAGCTCGGGACAGGGAAGGTCCGGTGGAGAGACCCAGTACTTC
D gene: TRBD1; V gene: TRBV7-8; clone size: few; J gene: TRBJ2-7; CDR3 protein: CASSLEPRTGYEQYF; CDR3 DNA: TGTGCCAGCAGCTTAGAGCCCCGGACAGGCTACGAGCAGTACTTC
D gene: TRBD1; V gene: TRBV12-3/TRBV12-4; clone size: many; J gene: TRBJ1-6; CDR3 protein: CASRDRVGDSPLHF; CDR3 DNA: TGTGCCAGCAGGGACAGGGTAGGAGATTCACCCCTCCACTTT
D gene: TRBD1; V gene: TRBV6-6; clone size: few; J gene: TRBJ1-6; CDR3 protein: CASSRISTGDGNSPLHF; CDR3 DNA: TGTGCCAGCAGTCGAATTTCGACAGGGGACGGTAATTCACCCCTCCACTTT
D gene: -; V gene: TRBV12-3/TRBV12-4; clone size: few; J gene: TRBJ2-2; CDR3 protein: CASSPRVGGELFF; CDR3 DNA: TGTGCCAGCAGTCCCAGGGTTGGTGGGGAGCTGTTTTTT
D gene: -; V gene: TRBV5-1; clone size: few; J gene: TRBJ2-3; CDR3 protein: CASSLIVGGTDTQYF; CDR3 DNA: TGCGCCAGCAGCTTGATAGTAGGGGGCACAGATACGCAGTATTTT
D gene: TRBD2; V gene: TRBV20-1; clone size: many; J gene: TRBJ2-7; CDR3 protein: CSALRGGSSSYEQYF; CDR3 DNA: TGCAGTGCTCTCCGGGGGGGCTCCAGCTCCTACGAGCAGTACTTC
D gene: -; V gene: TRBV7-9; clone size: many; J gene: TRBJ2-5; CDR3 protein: CASSPQRGRDGETQYF; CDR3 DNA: TGTGCCAGCAGCCCTCAAAGAGGCAGGGACGGGGAGACCCAGTACTTC
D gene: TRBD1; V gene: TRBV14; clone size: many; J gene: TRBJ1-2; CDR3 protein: CASSRGQGSNYGYTF; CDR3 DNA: TGTGCCAGCAGCCGGGGACAGGGAAGTAACTATGGCTACACCTTC
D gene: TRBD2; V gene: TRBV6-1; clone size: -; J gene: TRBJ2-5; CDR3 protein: CASSEGLAGGSQYF; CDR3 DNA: TGTGCCAGCAGTGAGGGTCTAGCGGGGGGATCTCAGTACTTC
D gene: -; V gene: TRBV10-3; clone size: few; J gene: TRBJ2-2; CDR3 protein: CAIRQGNGGELFF; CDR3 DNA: TGTGCCATCAGGCAGGGTAATGGCGGGGAGCTGTTTTTT
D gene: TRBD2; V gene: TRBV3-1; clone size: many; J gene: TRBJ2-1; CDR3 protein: CASSQHSLAGPQGEQFF; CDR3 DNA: TGTGCCAGCAGCCAACACTCACTAGCGGGGCCTCAGGGTGAGCAGTTCTTC
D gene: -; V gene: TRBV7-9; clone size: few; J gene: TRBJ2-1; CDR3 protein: CASRASAGKPEQFF; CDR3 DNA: TGTGCCAGCAGGGCTTCGGCGGGGAAGCCTGAGCAGTTCTTC
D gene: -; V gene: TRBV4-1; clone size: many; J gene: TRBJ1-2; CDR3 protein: CASSQDVLRARGYTF; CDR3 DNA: TGCGCCAGCAGCCAAGATGTGTTAAGGGCTCGAGGCTACACCTTC
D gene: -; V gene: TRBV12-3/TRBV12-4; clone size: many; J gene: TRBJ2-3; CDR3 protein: CASSFFAGGTDTQYF; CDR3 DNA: TGTGCCAGCAGTTTCTTTGCGGGCGGCACAGATACGCAGTATTTT
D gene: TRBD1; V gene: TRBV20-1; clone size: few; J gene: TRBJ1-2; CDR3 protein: CSPGTGGLGYTF; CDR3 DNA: TGCAGCCCCGGGACAGGGGGACTTGGCTACACCTTC
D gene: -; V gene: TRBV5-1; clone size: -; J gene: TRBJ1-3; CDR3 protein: CASSWDNSGNTIYF; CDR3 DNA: TGCGCCAGCAGCTGGGACAACTCTGGAAACACCATATATTTT
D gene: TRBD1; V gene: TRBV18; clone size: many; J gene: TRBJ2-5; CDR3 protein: CASQQGIRETQYF; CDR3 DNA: TGTGCCAGCCAACAGGGGATCAGAGAGACCCAGTACTTC
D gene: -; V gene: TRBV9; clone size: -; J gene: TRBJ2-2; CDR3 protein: CASSVGARAGTGELFF; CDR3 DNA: TGTGCCAGCAGCGTAGGAGCCAGGGCTGGCACCGGGGAGCTGTTTTTT
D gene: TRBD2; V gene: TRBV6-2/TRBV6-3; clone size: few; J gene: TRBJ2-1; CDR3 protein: CASSYSGLAGREQFF; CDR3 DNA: TGTGCCAGCAGTTACTCCGGACTAGCTGGTCGTGAGCAGTTCTTC
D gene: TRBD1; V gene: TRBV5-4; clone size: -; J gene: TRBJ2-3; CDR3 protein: CASQHDRGDTQYF; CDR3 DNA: TGTGCCAGCCAACATGACAGGGGCGATACGCAGTATTTT
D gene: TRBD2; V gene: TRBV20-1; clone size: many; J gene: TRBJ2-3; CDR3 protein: CSARASSGGTMNTQYF; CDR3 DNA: TGCAGTGCTAGAGCCTCAAGCGGGGGGACCATGAATACGCAGTATTTT
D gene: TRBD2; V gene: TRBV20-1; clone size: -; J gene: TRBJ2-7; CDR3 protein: CSARDPGGESGEQYF; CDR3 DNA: TGCAGTGCTAGAGACCCGGGGGGGGAGTCTGGCGAGCAGTACTTC
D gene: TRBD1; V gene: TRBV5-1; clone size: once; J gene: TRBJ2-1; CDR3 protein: CASSSDRQGLGNEQFF; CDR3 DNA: TGCGCCAGCAGCTCCGACCGACAGGGGTTAGGCAATGAGCAGTTCTTC
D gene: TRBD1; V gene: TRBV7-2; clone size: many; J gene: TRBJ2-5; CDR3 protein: CASSWDRAETQYF; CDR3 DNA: TGTGCCAGCAGCTGGGACAGGGCGGAGACCCAGTACTTC
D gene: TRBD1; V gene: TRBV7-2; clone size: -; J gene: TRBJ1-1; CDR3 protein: CASSTNRGKNTEAFF; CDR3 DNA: TGTGCCAGCAGCACAAACAGGGGAAAGAACACTGAAGCTTTCTTT
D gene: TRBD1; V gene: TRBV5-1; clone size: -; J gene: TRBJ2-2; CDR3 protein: CASSDRTGSTGELFF; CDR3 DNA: TGCGCCAGCAGCGACCGGACAGGTTCGACCGGGGAGCTGTTTTTT
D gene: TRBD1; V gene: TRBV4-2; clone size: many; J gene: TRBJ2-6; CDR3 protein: CASSQEMGQGLSGANVLTF; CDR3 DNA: TGTGCCAGCAGCCAAGAGATGGGACAGGGTCTATCTGGGGCCAACGTCCTGACTTTC
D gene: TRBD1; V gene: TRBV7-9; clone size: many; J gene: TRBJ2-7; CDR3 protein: CASSLGTGRSYEQYF; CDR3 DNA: TGTGCCAGCAGCTTAGGGACAGGCCGCTCCTACGAGCAGTACTTC
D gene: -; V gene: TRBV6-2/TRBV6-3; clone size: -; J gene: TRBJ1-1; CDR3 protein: CASSYGVVNTEAFF; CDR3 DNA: TGTGCCAGCAGTTACGGCGTTGTGAACACTGAAGCTTTCTTT
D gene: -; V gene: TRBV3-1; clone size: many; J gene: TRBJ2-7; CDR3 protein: CASSHSGEQYF; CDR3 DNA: TGTGCCAGCAGCCACAGTGGAGAGCAGTACTTC
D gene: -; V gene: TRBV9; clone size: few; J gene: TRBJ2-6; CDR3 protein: CASTVGVGANVLTF; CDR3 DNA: TGTGCCAGCACCGTGGGTGTTGGGGCCAACGTCCTGACTTTC
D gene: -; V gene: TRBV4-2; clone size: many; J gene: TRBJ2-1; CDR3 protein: CASSQDGSSYNEQFF; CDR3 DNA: TGTGCCAGCTCTCAGGACGGGAGCTCCTACAATGAGCAGTTCTTC
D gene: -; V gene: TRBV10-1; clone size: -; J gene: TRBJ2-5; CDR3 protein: CASSGSTGGKETQYF; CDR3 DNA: TGCGCCAGCAGTGGTTCGACCGGGGGCAAGGAGACCCAGTACTTC
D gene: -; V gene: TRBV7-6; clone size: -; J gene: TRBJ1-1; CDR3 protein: CASSSQVRDTEAFF; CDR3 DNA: TGTGCCAGCAGCTCTCAGGTGAGGGACACTGAAGCTTTCTTT
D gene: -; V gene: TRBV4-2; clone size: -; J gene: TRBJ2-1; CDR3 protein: CASSGGGAGRKNGQFF; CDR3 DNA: TGTGCCAGCAGCGGGGGCGGGGCGGGGAGAAAAAATGGGCAGTTCTTC